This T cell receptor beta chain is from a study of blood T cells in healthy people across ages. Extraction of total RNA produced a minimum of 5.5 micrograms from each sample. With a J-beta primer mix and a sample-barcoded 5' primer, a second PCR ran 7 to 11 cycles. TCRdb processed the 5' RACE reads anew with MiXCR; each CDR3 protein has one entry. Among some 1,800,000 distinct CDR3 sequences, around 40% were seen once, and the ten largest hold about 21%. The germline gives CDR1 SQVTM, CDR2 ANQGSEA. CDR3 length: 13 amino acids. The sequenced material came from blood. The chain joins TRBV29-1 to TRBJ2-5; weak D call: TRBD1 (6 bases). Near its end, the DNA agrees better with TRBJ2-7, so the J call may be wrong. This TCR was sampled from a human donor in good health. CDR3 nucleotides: TGCAGCGTTGTCTACAGGGAGACCTACGAGCAGTACTTC. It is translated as CSVVYRETYEQYF.